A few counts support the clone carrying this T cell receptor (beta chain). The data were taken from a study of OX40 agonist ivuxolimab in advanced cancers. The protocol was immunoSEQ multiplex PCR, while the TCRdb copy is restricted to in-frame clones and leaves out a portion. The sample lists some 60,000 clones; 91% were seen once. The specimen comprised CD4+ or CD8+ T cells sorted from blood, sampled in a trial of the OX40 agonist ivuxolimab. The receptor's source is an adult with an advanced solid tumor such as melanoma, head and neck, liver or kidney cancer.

The CDR3 DNA reads TGTGCCAGCAGCCGGACAGGGAGCGAGCAGTACTTC. Its translation is CASSRTGSEQYF. The chain joins TRBV14 to TRBJ2-7, with TRBD1 matching 8 bases. Germline CDR1 and CDR2: SGHDN and FVKESK. The V gene end was trimmed by 4 bases and the J gene end by 6 bases; junction bases not matched to a gene: 2. The CDR3 loop spans 12 amino acids. Drawing the rest from reference TRBV14 and TRBJ2-7, the complete variable domain is EAGVTQFPSHSVIEKGQTVTLRCDPISGHDNLYWYRRVMGKEIKFLLHFVKESKQDESGMPNNRFLAERTGGTYSTLKVQPAELEDSGVYFCASSRTGSEQYFGPGTRLTVT.